These 25 T cell receptor beta chains were all obtained from the same sample, sequenced in a study of blood T cells in healthy people across ages. The use of a sample-barcoded 5' primer and a J-beta primer mix characterized a second PCR of 7 to 11 cycles. In TCRdb, the 5' RACE reads were re-called with MiXCR into one record per CDR3 protein. The table includes about 700,000 distinct CDR3 sequences, roughly 30% detected once. The material sequenced was blood. Receptors were obtained from a woman of 80 years or more in good health.

This clonotype was seen many times. J is TRBJ2-5 and V is TRBV20-1; 7 positions match TRBD2. V shed 6 bases and J 5 bases; nucleotides not matched to a gene: 9. The CDR3 totals 13 residues. Germline loops: CDR1 DFQATT, CDR2 SNEGSKA (reference sequence). CDR3 amino acids: CSAGDGTTETQYF. The DNA for the CDR3 is TGCAGTGCGGGAGACGGGACTACGGAGACCCAGTACTTC.

The chain recombines TRBV20-1 with TRBJ2-1; D ambiguous. The CDR3 sequence is 14 residues long. Trimming took off 1 base at V and 9 bases at J, with 16 bases between the two ends. Germline CDR1 and CDR2: DFQATT and SNEGSKA (reference sequence). CDR3 bases: TGCAGTGCTAGAGGGGCTAGTCATCCAGGTGAGCAGTTCTTC. It translates to CSARGASHPGEQFF.

This clonotype appeared many times. The gene calls are TRBV30 and TRBJ1-1; no clear D. Germline V lookup: CDR1 GTSNPN, CDR2 SVGIG (reference sequence). The V end lost 2 bases, the J end lost 4 bases, and 5 bases lay between the germline ends. The CDR3 is 11 residues long. This CDR3 reads CAWSPRTEAFF. The CDR3 DNA follows: TGTGCCTGGAGTCCTCGCACTGAAGCTTTCTTT. The variable domain in full, with the rest retrieved from reference TRBV30 and TRBJ1-1, is SQTIHQWPATLVQPVGSPLSLECTVEGTSNPNLYWYRQAAGRGLQLLFYSVGIGQISSEVPQNLSASRPQDRQFILSSKKLLLSDSGFYLCAWSPRTEAFFGQGTRLTVV.

This clonotype was detected ten times or more. The gene calls are TRBV6-5 and TRBJ2-5; TRBD1 matches at 12 bases. The CDR3 runs 14 residues. CDR1 is MNHEY and CDR2 is SVGAGI in the germline V gene. The V and J ends lost 6 bases and 11 bases, in that order; junction bases with no gene match: 10. The CDR3, as DNA: TGTGCCAGCAGGGGGACAGGGGGCCTTGGGGAGCAGTACTTC. Translated, it gives CASRGTGGLGEQYF.

The chain carries TRBV27 and TRBJ2-1, with a tentative D call TRBD2 (5 bases). Trimming shortened V by 6 bases and J by 0 bases, and 9 bases separated the two germline ends. This CDR3 contains 14 residues. Germline CDR1 is MNHEY and CDR2 is SMNVEV (reference sequence). For the CDR3, the DNA is TGTGCCAGCAGGACTATCGACTCCTACAATGAGCAGTTCTTC. This sequence encodes CASRTIDSYNEQFF.

This clonotype was counted many times. The chain employs TRBV20-1 and TRBJ2-4; D could derive from TRBD1 or TRBD2 (6 bases each). The germline CDR1 and CDR2 sequences are DFQATT and SNEGSKA (reference sequence). Between the trimmed V and J ends, which lost 3 bases and 3 bases, there was a span of 15 bases. The CDR3 runs to 15 residues. The CDR3: CSARRGALGKNIQYF. The CDR3 region has the DNA TGCAGTGCTAGGAGGGGGGCCCTAGGCAAAAACATTCAGTACTTC.

In its sample, this clonotype was seen many times. The V gene is TRBV7-2, the J gene TRBJ2-7; TRBD2 might be the D (5 bases). Germline V gives CDR1 SGHTA, CDR2 FQGNSA. Trimming pared 0 bases from V and 1 base from J, leaving 13 bases between. This CDR3 is 16 amino acids long. CDR3 loop: CASSLAVGDRSYEQYF. DNA of the CDR3: TGTGCCAGCAGCTTAGCAGTCGGGGATCGGTCCTACGAGCAGTACTTC.

As to this clonotype: A much larger clone lies a single base off, so this may be a read error. The J gene is TRBJ1-2, the V gene TRBV19, with a tentative D call TRBD1 (6 bases). Germline lookup yields CDR1 LNHDA and CDR2 SQIVND (reference sequence). CDR3 length: 15 residues. This CDR3 is CASNLRQGKDYGYIF. In nucleotides, the CDR3 is TGTGCCAGTAACTTGAGGCAGGGGAAGGACTATGGCTACATCTTC.

This clonotype was counted ten times or more. V is TRBV12-3 or TRBV12-4 and J is TRBJ1-5; D is unresolved. The CDR3 length is 17 residues. Between the trimmed V and J ends, which lost 6 bases and 1 base, there was a span of 19 bases. The CDR3 is CASSPGVSTTSNQPQHF. CDR3 DNA sequence: TGTGCCAGCAGCCCCGGGGTAAGCACCACCAGCAATCAGCCCCAGCATTTT.

Comments on this clonotype: This may be a read error, as it is one base from a much larger clone. The V call is TRBV12-3 or TRBV12-4, the J call TRBJ2-3; no firm D call. Trimming removed 2 bases from V and 14 bases from J, with 20 bases in between. The CDR3 is made up of 14 amino acids. CDR3 in amino acids: CASSLSGRANYPYF. The CDR3 DNA sequence: TGTGCCAGCAGTTTATCGGGCCGGGCCAACTACCCGTATTTT.

The rearrangement links TRBV7-9 to TRBJ2-1; 9 nucleotides match TRBD1. The germline V gene encodes CDR1 SEHNR and CDR2 FQNEAQ (reference sequence). The CDR3 spans 16 residues. V shed 6 bases, J shed 8 bases, and the junction held 14 bases outside the gene matches. The CDR3 sequence: CASSRTGGSRSDEQFF. CDR3 nucleotide sequence: TGTGCCAGCAGTCGTACAGGGGGCTCGAGGAGCGATGAGCAGTTCTTC.

This clonotype came up a few times. The chain carries TRBV9 and TRBJ1-2, with TRBD1 matching 9 bases. Per germline, CDR1 SGDLS and CDR2 YYNGEE. The CDR3 covers 14 residues. V shed 1 base, J shed 6 bases, and the junction held 4 bases outside the gene matches. CDR3 sequence reads: CASSVNRGQNGYTF. CDR3 bases: TGTGCCAGCAGCGTAAACAGGGGGCAGAATGGCTACACCTTC.

This clonotype was recorded at least ten times. The V call is TRBV5-6, the J call TRBJ2-7; TRBD2 agrees at 10 bases. V was pared by 4 bases and J by 5 bases, with 3 bases of the junction left unmatched. Germline V lookup: CDR1 SGHDT, CDR2 YYEEEE. CDR3 size: 13 residues. The CDR3 loop is CASSVSGGHEQYF. The DNA of the CDR3 is TGTGCCAGCAGCGTTAGCGGGGGGCACGAGCAGTACTTC.

V and J are TRBV20-1 and TRBJ2-1; a possible D gene is TRBD2 (5 bases). The CDR3 consists of 11 residues. V lost 6 bases and J lost 7, with 10 bases in between. Germline CDR1 DFQATT, CDR2 SNEGSKA (reference sequence). This CDR3 reads CSAGIENEQFF. Written as DNA, the CDR3 is TGCAGTGCCGGGATTGAGAATGAGCAGTTCTTC.

This clonotype was recorded at least ten times. This sequence joins TRBV7-2 and TRBJ2-3, with 10 bases matching TRBD2. Germline CDR1 is SGHTA and CDR2 is FQGNSA. CDR3 length: 18 residues. J was trimmed by 0 bases and V by 6 bases; bases with no gene match: 12. The CDR3 nucleotides read TGTGCCAGCAGGATTCAAGGAAGCGGGGGGGTTAGCACAGATACGCAGTATTTT. It specifies CASRIQGSGGVSTDTQYF. Variable domain in full (rest from reference TRBV7-2 and TRBJ2-3): GAGVSQSPSNKVTEKGKDVELRCDPISGHTALYWYRQSLGQGLEFLIYFQGNSAPDKSGLPSDRFSAERTGGSVSTLTIQRTQQEDSAVYLCASRIQGSGGVSTDTQYFGPGTRLTVL.

This clonotype was seen many times. The chain carries TRBV29-1 and TRBJ1-1; possible D gene TRBD1, 5 bases. V was clipped by 3 bases and J by 11 bases, with 10 bases between them. Looked up from germline, CDR1 is SQVTM and CDR2 is ANQGSEA. The CDR3 is made up of 10 amino acids. CDR3 DNA: TGCAGCGTTGAGACAGCCAGGGCTTTCTTT. Amino acid sequence: CSVETARAFF.

Many counts were recorded for this clonotype. This sequence joins TRBV28 and TRBJ2-1; D may correspond to TRBD1 or TRBD2 (7 bases each). V lost 5 bases, J lost 6 bases, and 11 bases lay in between. Germline loops: CDR1 MDHEN, CDR2 SYDVKM. This CDR3 has 13 residues. This CDR3 reads CASSPGGVNEQFF. CDR3 sequence (DNA): TGTGCCAGCAGTCCAGGGGGGGTCAATGAGCAGTTCTTC.

This clonotype was counted ten times or more. The rearrangement uses TRBV4-1 and TRBJ2-7; D call uncertain. Germline lookup yields CDR1 MGHRA and CDR2 YSYEKL. V was cut by 0 bases and J by 4 bases, with 10 bases left in between. This CDR3 contains 14 residues. The CDR3 DNA reads as TGCGCCAGCAGCCAAGAATTACGTGGGTACGAGCAGTACTTC. It translates to CASSQELRGYEQYF.

The chain carries TRBV3-1 and TRBJ2-2, with D unresolved. The germline V gene has CDR1 LGHDT and CDR2 YNNKEL (reference sequence). V gave up 1 base and J gave up 0 bases, with 9 bases separating them. The CDR3 covers 16 residues. The CDR3 loop reads CASSQVNPANTGELFF. CDR3 nucleotide sequence: TGTGCCAGCAGCCAAGTAAACCCCGCGAACACCGGGGAGCTGTTTTTT.

Notes on this clonotype: This clone may be a read error of a much larger clone one base away. The chain uses TRBV4-3 and TRBJ2-3; D not certain. The germline gives CDR1 LGHNA, CDR2 YSLEER. Trimming took 1 base from V and 3 from J, leaving 14 bases between them. The CDR3 length is 16 residues. The CDR3 region is CASSQVGPNPTDTQYF. In DNA form, the CDR3 reads TGCGCCAGCAGCCAAGTAGGCCCAAATCCGACAGATACGCAGTATTTT.

This clonotype has at least ten counts. The chain joins TRBV7-9 to TRBJ1-5; no clear D gene. Germline V lookup: CDR1 SEHNR, CDR2 FQNEAQ (reference sequence). V lost 4 bases and J lost 1, with 8 bases in between. This CDR3 has 14 residues. The CDR3, as DNA: TGTGCCAGCAGCTCAGTTAGAAGCAATCAGCCCCAGCATTTT. It specifies CASSSVRSNQPQHF.

For this clonotype: This clone may be a read error of a much larger clone one base away. The gene calls are TRBV21-1 and TRBJ2-1. TRBJ2-7 matches the DNA end more closely, so the J call is doubtful. TRBV21-1 is tagged as a pseudogene. The CDR3 is 14 residues long. The DNA of the CDR3 is TGTGCCAGCCCAAAGGCTGACTCCTACAATGAGCAGTACTTC. This sequence encodes CASPKADSYNEQYF.

A word on this clonotype: Possible read error: a much larger clone is one base away. The chain carries TRBV11-2 and TRBJ2-1; possibly TRBD1 for D (6 bases). The length of the CDR3 is 15 residues. Germline assignment: CDR1 SGHAT and CDR2 FQNNGV. The CDR3 DNA follows: TGTGTCAGCAGCTCCCTGCAGGGGCCCTACAATGAGCAGTTCTTC. Protein product: CVSSSLQGPYNEQFF.

This clonotype was counted only a few times. The chain uses TRBV28 and TRBJ2-5; 9 bases agree with TRBD2. Germline V gene data show CDR1 as MDHEN and CDR2 as SYDVKM. CDR3 length: 16 amino acids. Germline trimming cut 6 bases from V and 5 bases from J; bases unmatched to any gene: 13. The DNA for the CDR3 is TGTGCCAGCAGGAGCCTCACTGGCGGGGGGGCGGAGACCCAGTACTTC. It translates to CASRSLTGGGAETQYF. The whole variable domain, remainder taken from reference TRBV28 and TRBJ2-5, is DVKVTQSSRYLVKRTGEKVFLECVQDMDHENMFWYRQDPGLGLRLIYFSYDVKMKEKGDIPEGYSVSREKKERFSLILESASTNQTSMYLCASRSLTGGGAETQYFGPGTRLLVL.

This clonotype was seen a few times. The rearrangement joins TRBV7-2 to TRBJ2-3; D is unclear. Germline V CDR1 and CDR2: SGHTA, FQGNSA. Between the trimmed V and J ends, which lost 0 bases and 0 bases, there was a span of 4 bases. This CDR3 spans 14 amino acids. CDR3 coding DNA: TGTGCCAGCAGCTTAGCGATGAGCACAGATACGCAGTATTTT. Translation: CASSLAMSTDTQYF.